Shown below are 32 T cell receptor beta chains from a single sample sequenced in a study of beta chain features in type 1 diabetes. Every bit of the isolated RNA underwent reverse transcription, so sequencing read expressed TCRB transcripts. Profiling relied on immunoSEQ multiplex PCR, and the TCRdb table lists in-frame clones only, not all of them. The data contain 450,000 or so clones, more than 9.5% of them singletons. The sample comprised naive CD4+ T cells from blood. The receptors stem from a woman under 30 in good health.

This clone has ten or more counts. The CDR3 region has the DNA TGTGCCAGCAGCTTATCGTGGGATACGCAGTATTTT. This encodes CASSLSWDTQYF. The chain combines TRBV13 with TRBJ2-3; D unresolved. V was clipped by 2 bases and J by 6 bases, with 6 bases between them. Germline V lookup: CDR1 PRHDT, CDR2 FYEKMQ (reference sequence). The CDR3 has 12 amino acids.

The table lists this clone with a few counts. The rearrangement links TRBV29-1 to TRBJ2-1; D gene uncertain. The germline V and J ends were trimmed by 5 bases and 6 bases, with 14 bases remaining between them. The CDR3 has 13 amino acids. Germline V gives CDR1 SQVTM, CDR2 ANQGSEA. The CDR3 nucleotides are TGCAGCGTTACCGTGACCTACACCAATGAGCAGTTCTTC. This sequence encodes CSVTVTYTNEQFF.

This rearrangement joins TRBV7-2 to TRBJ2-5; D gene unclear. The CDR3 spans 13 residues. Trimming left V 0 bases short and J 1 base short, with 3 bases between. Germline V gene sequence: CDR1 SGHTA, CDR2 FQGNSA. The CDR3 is CASSLAFQETQYF. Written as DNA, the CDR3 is TGTGCCAGCAGCTTAGCATTCCAAGAGACCCAGTACTTC.

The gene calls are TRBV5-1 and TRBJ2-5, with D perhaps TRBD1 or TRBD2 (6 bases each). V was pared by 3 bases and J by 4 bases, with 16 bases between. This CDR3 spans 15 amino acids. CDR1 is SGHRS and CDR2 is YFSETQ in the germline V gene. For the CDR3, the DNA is TGCGCCAGCAGCTACCTTGACAGGAGGGCAGAGACCCAGTACTTC. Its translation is CASSYLDRRAETQYF. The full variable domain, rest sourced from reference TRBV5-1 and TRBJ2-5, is KAGVTQTPRYLIKTRGQQVTLSCSPISGHRSVSWYQQTPGQGLQFLFEYFSETQRNKGNFPGRFSGRQFSNSRSEMNVSTLELGDSALYLCASSYLDRRAETQYFGPGTRLLVL.

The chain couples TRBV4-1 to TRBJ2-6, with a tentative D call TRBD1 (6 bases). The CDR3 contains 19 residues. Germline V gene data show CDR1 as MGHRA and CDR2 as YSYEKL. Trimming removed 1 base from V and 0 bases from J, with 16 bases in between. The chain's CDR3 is CASSQVFRTENSGANVLTF. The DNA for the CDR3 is TGCGCCAGCAGCCAAGTTTTTCGGACAGAAAACTCTGGGGCCAACGTCCTGACTTTC.

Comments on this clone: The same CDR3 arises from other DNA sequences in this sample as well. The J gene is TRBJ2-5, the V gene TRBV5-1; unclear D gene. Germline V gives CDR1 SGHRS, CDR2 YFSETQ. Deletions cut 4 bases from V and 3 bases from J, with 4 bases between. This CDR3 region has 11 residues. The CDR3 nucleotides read TGCGCCAGCAGCGCTAAAGAGACCCAGTACTTC. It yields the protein CASSAKETQYF.

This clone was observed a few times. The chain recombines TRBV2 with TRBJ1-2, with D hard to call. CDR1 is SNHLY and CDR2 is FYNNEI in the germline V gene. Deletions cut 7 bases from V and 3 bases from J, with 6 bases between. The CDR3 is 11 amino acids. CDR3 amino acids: CASTGYYGYTF. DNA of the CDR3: TGTGCCAGCACGGGGTACTATGGCTACACCTTC.

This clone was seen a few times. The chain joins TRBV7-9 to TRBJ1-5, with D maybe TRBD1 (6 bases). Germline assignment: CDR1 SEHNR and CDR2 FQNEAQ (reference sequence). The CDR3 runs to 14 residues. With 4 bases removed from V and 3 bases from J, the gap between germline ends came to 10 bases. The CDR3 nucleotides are TGTGCCAGCAGCTCTGGGACATACAATCAGCCCCAGCATTTT. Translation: CASSSGTYNQPQHF.

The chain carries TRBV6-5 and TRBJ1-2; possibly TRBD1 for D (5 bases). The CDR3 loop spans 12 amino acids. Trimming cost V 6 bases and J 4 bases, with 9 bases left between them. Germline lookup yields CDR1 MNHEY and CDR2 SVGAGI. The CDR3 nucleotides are TGTGCCAGCAGCCACGACAGCTATGGCTACACCTTC. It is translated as CASSHDSYGYTF.

The DNA of the CDR3 is TGTGCCAGCTCACCACCGAGTCGTACAGAGAACTATGGCTACACCTTC. Translation gives CASSPPSRTENYGYTF. J is TRBJ1-2 and V is TRBV18; D is undetermined. The CDR3 runs to 16 residues. Trimming left V 0 bases short and J 2 bases short, with 13 bases between. The germline V gene encodes CDR1 KGHSH and CDR2 LQKENI.

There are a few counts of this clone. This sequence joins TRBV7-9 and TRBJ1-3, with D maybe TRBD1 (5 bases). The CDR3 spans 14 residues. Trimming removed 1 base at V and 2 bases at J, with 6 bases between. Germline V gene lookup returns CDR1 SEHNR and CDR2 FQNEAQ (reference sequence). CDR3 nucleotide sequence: TGTGCCAGCAGCTTAGTAGGGGCTGGAAACACCATATATTTT. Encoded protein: CASSLVGAGNTIYF.

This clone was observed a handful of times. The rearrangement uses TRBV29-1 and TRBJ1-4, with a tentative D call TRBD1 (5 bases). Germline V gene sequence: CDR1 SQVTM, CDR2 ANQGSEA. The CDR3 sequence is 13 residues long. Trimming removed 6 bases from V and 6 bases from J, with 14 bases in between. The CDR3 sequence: CSVVRGPDEKLFF. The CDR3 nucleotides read TGCAGCGTAGTTAGGGGCCCAGATGAAAAACTGTTTTTT.

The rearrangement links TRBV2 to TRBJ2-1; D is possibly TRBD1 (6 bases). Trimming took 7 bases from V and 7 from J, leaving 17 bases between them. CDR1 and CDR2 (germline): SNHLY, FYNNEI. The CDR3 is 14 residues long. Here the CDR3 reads CASTGRGPRNEQFF. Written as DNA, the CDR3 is TGTGCCAGCACAGGCAGGGGTCCTCGGAATGAGCAGTTCTTC.

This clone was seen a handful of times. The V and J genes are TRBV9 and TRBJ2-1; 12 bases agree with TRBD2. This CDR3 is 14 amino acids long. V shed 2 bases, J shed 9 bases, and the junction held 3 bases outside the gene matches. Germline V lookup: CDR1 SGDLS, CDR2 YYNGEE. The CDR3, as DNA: TGTGCCAGCAGCGTGGAACTAGCGGGGGGTGAGCAGTTCTTC. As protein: CASSVELAGGEQFF.

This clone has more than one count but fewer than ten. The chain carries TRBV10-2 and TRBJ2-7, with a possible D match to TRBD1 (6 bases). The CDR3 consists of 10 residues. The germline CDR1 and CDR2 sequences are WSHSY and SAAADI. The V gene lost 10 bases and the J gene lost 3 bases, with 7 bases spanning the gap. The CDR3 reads CATRGYEQYV. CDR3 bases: TGCGCCACCAGGGGCTACGAGCAGTACGTC.

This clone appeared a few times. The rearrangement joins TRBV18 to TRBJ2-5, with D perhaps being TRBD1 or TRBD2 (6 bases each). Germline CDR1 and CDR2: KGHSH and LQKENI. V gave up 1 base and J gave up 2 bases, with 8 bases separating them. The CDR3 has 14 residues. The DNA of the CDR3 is TGTGCCAGCTCACCACGGAGGGGGCAAGAGACCCAGTACTTC. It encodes CASSPRRGQETQYF.

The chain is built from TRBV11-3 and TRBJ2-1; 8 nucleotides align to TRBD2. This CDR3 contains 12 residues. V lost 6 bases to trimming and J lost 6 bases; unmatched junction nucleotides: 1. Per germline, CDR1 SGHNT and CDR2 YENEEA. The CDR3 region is CASRGTSNEQFF. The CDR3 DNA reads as TGTGCCAGCAGAGGGACTAGCAATGAGCAGTTCTTC.

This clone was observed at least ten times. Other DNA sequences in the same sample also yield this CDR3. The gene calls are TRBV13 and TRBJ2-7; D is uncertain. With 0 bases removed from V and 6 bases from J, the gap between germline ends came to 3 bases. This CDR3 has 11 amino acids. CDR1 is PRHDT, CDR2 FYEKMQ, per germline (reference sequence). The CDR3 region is CASSLGSEQYF. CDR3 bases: TGTGCCAGCAGCTTAGGGAGCGAGCAGTACTTC.

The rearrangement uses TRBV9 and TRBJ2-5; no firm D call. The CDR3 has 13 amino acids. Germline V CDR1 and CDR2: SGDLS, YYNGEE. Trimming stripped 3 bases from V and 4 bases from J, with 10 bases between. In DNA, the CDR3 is TGTGCCAGCAGCGACGACCCCGGAGAGACCCAGTACTTC. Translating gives CASSDDPGETQYF.

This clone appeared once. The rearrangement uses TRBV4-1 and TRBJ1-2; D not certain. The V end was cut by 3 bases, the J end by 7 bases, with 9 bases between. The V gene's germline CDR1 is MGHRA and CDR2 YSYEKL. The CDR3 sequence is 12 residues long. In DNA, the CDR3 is TGCGCCAGCAGCCACGATGATCTTGGCTACACCTTC. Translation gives CASSHDDLGYTF.

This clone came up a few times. The CDR3 nucleotides read TGTGCCAGCCGAAGACAGGTTGGCTCTGGGGCCAACGTCCTGACTTTC. Protein product: CASRRQVGSGANVLTF. This chain connects TRBV2 to TRBJ2-6; TRBD1 might be the D (6 bases). This CDR3 region has 16 residues. Trimming cost V 8 bases and J 0 bases, with 14 bases left between them. The germline gives CDR1 SNHLY, CDR2 FYNNEI.

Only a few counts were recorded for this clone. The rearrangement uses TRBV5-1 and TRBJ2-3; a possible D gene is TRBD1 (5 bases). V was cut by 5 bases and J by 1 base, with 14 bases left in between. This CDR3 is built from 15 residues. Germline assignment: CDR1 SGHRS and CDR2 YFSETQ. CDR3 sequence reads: CASRAPGSGTDTQYF. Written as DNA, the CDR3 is TGCGCCAGCAGAGCCCCAGGGTCGGGCACAGATACGCAGTATTTT. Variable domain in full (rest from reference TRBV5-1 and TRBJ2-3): KAGVTQTPRYLIKTRGQQVTLSCSPISGHRSVSWYQQTPGQGLQFLFEYFSETQRNKGNFPGRFSGRQFSNSRSEMNVSTLELGDSALYLCASRAPGSGTDTQYFGPGTRLTVL.

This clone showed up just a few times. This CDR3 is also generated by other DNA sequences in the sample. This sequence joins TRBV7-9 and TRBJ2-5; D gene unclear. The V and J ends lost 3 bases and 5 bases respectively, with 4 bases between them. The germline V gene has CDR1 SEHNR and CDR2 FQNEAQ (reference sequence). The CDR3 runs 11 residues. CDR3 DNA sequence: TGTGCCAGCAGCTTTTCGGAGACCCAGTACTTC. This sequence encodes CASSFSETQYF.

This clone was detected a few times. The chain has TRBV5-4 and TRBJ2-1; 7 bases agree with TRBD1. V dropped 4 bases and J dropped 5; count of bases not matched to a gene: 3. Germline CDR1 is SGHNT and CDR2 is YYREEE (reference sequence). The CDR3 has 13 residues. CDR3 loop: CASSMDRHNEQFF. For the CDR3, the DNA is TGTGCCAGCAGCATGGACAGGCACAATGAGCAGTTCTTC.

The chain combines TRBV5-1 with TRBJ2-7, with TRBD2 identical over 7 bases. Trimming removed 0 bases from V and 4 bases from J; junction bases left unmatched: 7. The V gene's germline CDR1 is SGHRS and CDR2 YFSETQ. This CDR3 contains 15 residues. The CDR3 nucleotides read TGCGCCAGCAGCTTGGCAAGCGGGGACCTTTACGAGCAGTACTTC. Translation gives CASSLASGDLYEQYF.

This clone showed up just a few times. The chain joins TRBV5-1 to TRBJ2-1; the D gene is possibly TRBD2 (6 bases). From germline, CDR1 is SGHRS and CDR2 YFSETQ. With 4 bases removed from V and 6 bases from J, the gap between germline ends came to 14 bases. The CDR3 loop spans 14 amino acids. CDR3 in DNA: TGCGCCAGCAGCGGAGGGCAGGGTCTCAATGAGCAGTTCTTC. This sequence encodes CASSGGQGLNEQFF.

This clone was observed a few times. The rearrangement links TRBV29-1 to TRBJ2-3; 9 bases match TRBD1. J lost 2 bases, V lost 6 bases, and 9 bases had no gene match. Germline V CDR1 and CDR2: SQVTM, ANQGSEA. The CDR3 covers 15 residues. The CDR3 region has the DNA TGCAGCGTAACGATCGGACAGGGGATCACAGATACGCAGTATTTT. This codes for CSVTIGQGITDTQYF.

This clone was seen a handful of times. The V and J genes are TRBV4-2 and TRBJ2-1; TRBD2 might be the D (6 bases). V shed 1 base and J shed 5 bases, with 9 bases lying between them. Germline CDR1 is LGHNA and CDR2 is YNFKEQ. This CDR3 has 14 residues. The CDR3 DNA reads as TGTGCCAGCAGCCAAGTGGGGGGTGACAATGAGCAGTTCTTC. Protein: CASSQVGGDNEQFF.

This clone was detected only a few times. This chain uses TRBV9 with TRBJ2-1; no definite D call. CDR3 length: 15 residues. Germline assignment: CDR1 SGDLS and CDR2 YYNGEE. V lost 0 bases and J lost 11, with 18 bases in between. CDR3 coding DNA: TGTGCCAGCAGCGTAGGGCGCGGCAGGTCAAATAAGCAGTTCTTC. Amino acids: CASSVGRGRSNKQFF. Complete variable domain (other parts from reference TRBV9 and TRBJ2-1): DSGVTQTPKHLITATGQRVTLRCSPRSGDLSVYWYQQSLDQGLQFLIQYYNGEERAKGNILERFSAQQFPDLHSELNLSSLELGDSALYFCASSVGRGRSNKQFFGPGTRLTVL.

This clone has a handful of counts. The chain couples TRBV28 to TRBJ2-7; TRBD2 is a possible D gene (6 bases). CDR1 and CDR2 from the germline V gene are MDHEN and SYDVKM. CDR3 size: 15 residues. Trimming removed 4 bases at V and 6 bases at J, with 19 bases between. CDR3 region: CASSSGGKRAAEQYV. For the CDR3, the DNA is TGTGCCAGCAGTTCCGGAGGGAAGAGGGCAGCCGAGCAGTACGTC.

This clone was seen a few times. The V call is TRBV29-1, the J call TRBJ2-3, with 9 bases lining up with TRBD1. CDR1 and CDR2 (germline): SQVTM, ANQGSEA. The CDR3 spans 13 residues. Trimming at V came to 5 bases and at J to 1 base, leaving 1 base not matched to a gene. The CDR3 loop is CSVRTGGTDTQYF. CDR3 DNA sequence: TGCAGCGTTAGGACAGGGGGCACAGATACGCAGTATTTT.

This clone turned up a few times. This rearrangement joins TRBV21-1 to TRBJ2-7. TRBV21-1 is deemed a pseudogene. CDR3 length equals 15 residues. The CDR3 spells CASSSQGTGKNKQYV. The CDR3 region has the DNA TGTGCCAGCAGCAGTCAGGGGACTGGGAAGAATAAGCAGTACGTC.